The sequence of this T cell receptor beta chain was determined in a study of T-cell memory formation after mild COVID-19. V lost 4 bases and J lost 2, with 10 bases in between. There are 13 residues in the CDR3. Germline values: CDR1 SQVTM, CDR2 ANQGSEA. TCRdb analysed the 5' RACE reads with MiXCR anew, one entry per CDR3 protein. The table lists approximately 150,000 distinct CDR3 sequences, roughly 21% of them singletons. There are a few counts of this clonotype. The chain carries TRBV29-1 and TRBJ2-3; no definite D call. The sample comprised PBMCs or a T cell subset sorted from them (not recorded which). The origin of this receptor is an adult woman who had mild COVID-19 (a few samples of this study predate the infection). Cell type and time point are not known. CDR3 sequence: CSVVPSFTDTQYF. The CDR3 DNA is TGCAGCGTTGTACCCAGCTTCACAGATACGCAGTATTTT.